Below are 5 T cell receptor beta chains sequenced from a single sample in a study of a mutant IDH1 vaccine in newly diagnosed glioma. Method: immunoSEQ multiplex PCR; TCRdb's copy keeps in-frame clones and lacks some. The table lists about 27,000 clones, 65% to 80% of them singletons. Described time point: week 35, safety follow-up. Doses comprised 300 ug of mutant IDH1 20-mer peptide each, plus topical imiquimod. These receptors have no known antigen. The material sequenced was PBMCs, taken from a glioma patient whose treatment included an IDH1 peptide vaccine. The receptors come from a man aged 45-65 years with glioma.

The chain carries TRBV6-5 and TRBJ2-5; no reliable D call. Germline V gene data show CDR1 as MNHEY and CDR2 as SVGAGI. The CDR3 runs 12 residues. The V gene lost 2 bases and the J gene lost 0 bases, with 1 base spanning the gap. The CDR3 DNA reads TGTGCCAGCAGTTACGACCAAGAGACCCAGTACTTC. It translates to CASSYDQETQYF.

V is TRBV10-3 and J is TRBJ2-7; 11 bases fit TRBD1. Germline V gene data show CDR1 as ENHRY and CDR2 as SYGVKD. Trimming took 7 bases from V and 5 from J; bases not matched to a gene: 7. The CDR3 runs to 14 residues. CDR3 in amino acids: CAITPGQGVHEQYF. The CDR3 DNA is TGTGCCATCACCCCGGGACAGGGGGTCCACGAGCAGTACTTC.

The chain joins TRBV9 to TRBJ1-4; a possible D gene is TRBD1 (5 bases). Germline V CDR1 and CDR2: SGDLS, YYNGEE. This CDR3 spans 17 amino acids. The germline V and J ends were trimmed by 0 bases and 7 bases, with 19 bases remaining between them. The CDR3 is CASSVGVGPKYGEKLFF. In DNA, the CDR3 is TGTGCCAGCAGCGTAGGAGTGGGACCTAAGTATGGTGAAAAACTGTTTTTT. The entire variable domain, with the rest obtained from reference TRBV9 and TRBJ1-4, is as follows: DSGVTQTPKHLITATGQRVTLRCSPRSGDLSVYWYQQSLDQGLQFLIQYYNGEERAKGNILERFSAQQFPDLHSELNLSSLELGDSALYFCASSVGVGPKYGEKLFFGSGTQLSVL.

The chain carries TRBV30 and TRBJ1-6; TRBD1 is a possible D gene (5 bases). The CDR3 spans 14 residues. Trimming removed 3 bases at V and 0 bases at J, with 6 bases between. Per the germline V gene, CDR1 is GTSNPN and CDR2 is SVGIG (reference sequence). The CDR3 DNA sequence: TGTGCCTGGAGGGGGGGCTCCTATAATTCACCCCTCCACTTT. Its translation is CAWRGGSYNSPLHF.

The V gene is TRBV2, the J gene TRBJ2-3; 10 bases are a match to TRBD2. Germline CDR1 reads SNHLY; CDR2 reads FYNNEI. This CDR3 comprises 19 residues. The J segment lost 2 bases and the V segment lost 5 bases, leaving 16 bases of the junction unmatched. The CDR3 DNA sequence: TGTGCCAGCAGTCTACAACCGTGGACTAGCGGACCCCACACAGATACGCAGTATTTT. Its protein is CASSLQPWTSGPHTDTQYF.